This is a list of T cell receptor beta chains from one sample in a study of CD8 T cells in ankylosing spondylitis. TCRdb used MiXCR to reprocess the 5' RACE reads, holding one entry per CDR3 protein. The table records fewer than 750,000 distinct CDR3 sequences, around 20% of them present only once. Sequencing used blood, either unsorted or a sorted T cell fraction (not recorded which). The receptors stem from a male donor with ankylosing spondylitis. Both conserved end residues are part of each CDR3. The D gene is left open where the match is weak. Expanded clones are given a class, and other clones once, few, many or no size at all.

j_call d_call clone_size v_call cdr3_nt cdr3_aa
TRBJ1-6 . . TRBV20-1 TGCAGTGCTAGAGCCGAGGGGAGGGGTCGGGATTCACCCCTCCACTTT CSARAEGRGRDSPLHF
TRBJ2-7 . few TRBV29-1 TGCAGTGCCCTGGGGGACTACGAGCAGTACTTC CSALGDYEQYF
TRBJ2-3 . . TRBV4-2 TGTGCCAGCAGTGAGGCAGCCCAAACAGATACGCAGTATTTT CASSEAAQTDTQYF
TRBJ1-1 TRBD1 . TRBV12-3/TRBV12-4 TGTGCCAGCAGTTCTGGACAGGTCAAGGCTGAAGCTTTCTTT CASSSGQVKAEAFF
TRBJ1-1 . . TRBV28 TGTGCCAGCAGTTCAGACAGTACGAACACTGAAGCTTTCTTT CASSSDSTNTEAFF
TRBJ2-7 TRBD2 . TRBV10-3 TGTGCCATCAGAGCACTAGCGGGAAACTACGAGCAGTACTTC CAIRALAGNYEQYF
TRBJ1-1 . . TRBV5-5 TGTGCCAGCAGCTTTCGGGCAGGGGTCGCAGTGGGGACTGAAGCTTTCTTT CASSFRAGVAVGTEAFF
TRBJ2-6 . many TRBV3-1 TGTGCCAGCAGCCCCACTTTCGGCTCTGGGGCCAACGTCCTGACTTTC CASSPTFGSGANVLTF
TRBJ2-5 TRBD2 . TRBV12-3/TRBV12-4 TGTGCCAGCAGTTCTAGCGGGAGGCAAGAGACCCAGTACTTC CASSSSGRQETQYF
TRBJ2-5 TRBD2 . TRBV3-1 TGTGCCAGCAGCCAAGAAGGCCTAGCGGGAGTAAGGGAGACCCAGTACTTC CASSQEGLAGVRETQYF
TRBJ2-7 . few TRBV12-3/TRBV12-4 TGTGCCAGCAGCTCCCAAGGACAGAGCTACGAGCAGTACTTC CASSSQGQSYEQYF
TRBJ2-1 . . TRBV12-3/TRBV12-4 TGTGCCAGCAGTCCGTACCGGGACACCTACAATGAGCAGTTCTTC CASSPYRDTYNEQFF
TRBJ1-4 TRBD1 few TRBV5-1 TGCGCCAGCAGCTCGGGGACAGGGGCGTTGACAACTAATGAAAAACTGTTTTTT CASSSGTGALTTNEKLFF
TRBJ2-2 . . TRBV15 TGTGCCACCAGCAGCTCAGGGGCCGGGGAGCTGTTTTTT CATSSSGAGELFF
TRBJ1-2 TRBD1 few TRBV6-5 TGTGCCAGCAGTTACGGGACAGGGGGCGAAAGAGGCTACACCTTC CASSYGTGGERGYTF
TRBJ2-2 . few TRBV12-3/TRBV12-4 TGTGCCAGCAGCACTACCCGGGGTAGCGGTCACACCGGGGAGCTGTTTTTT CASSTTRGSGHTGELFF